This TCR beta chain originates from a study of cytomegalovirus exposure and HLA in healthy donors. The CDR3 covers 17 residues. The V gene lost 3 bases and the J gene lost 7 bases, with 19 bases spanning the gap. Germline CDR1 and CDR2: ENHRY and SYGVKD. Study results and caveats: Cytomegalovirus association was assigned to approximately 160 TCR beta chains. The classifier, whose performance was assessed in both the original and validation cohorts, reportedly diagnosed cytomegalovirus status with high specificity and sensitivity. The authors confirmed in vitro that three CMV-associated chains were specific for CMV antigens.

Profiled with immunoSEQ multiplex PCR; TCRdb holds only in-frame clones, not every one. The sample includes 85,000 to 120,000 clones, just under 95% of them seen just once. A remark on this clone: Its specificity is unknown.

The TCR sequence derives from a woman aged 18-30 years in good health and CMV-seronegative. The V and J genes are TRBV10-3 and TRBJ1-6; tentative D call: TRBD1 (5 bases). Sequenced material: PBMCs. Here the CDR3 DNA reads TGTGCCATCAGTGAAAGCCCCGGGGGGGGTAAGAATTCACCCCTCCACTTT. Protein: CAISESPGGGKNSPLHF.